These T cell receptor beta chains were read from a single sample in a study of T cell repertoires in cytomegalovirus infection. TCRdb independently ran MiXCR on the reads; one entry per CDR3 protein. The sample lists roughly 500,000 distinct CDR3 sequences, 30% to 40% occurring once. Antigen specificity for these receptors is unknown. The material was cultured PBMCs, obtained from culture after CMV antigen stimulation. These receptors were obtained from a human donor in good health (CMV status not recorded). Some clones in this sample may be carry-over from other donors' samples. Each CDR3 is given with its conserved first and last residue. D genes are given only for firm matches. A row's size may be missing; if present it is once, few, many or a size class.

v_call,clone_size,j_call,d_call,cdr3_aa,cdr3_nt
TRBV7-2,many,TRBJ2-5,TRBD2,CASSPEGGPREGETQYF,TGTGCCAGCAGCCCCGAGGGGGGGCCGCGGGAGGGAGAGACCCAGTACTTC
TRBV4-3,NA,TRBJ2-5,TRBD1,CASSKTDRGREETQYF,TGCGCCAGCAGCAAAACGGACAGGGGGCGCGAAGAGACCCAGTACTTC
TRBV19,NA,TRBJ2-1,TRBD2,CASSTGREGSYNEQFF,TGTGCCAGTAGTACGGGGCGGGAGGGATCCTACAATGAGCAGTTCTTC
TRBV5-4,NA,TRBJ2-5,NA,CASSAPLQETQYF,TGTGCCAGCAGCGCCCCCCTACAAGAGACCCAGTACTTC
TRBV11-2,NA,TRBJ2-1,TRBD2,CASSPLAGVGNEQFF,TGTGCCAGCAGCCCACTAGCGGGAGTAGGCAATGAGCAGTTCTTC
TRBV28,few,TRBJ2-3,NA,CASSLSPGIGTQYF,TGTGCCAGCAGTCTATCTCCAGGGATTGGTACGCAGTATTTT
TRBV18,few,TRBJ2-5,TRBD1,CASSPRTGAQETQYF,TGTGCCAGCTCACCACGGACAGGGGCTCAAGAGACCCAGTACTTC
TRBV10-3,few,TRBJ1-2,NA,CAISGVGSNNYGYTF,TGTGCCATCAGTGGAGTGGGCAGCAACAACTATGGCTACACCTTC
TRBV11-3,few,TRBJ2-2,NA,CASSSPGTLNTGELFF,TGTGCCAGCAGCTCACCCGGGACACTGAACACCGGGGAGCTGTTTTTT
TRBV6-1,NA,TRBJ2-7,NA,CASTSGGAYEQYF,TGTGCCAGCACCTCTGGGGGAGCCTACGAGCAGTACTTC
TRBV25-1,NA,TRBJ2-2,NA,CASRKGGLNTGELFF,TGTGCCAGCAGAAAAGGTGGACTGAACACCGGGGAGCTGTTTTTT
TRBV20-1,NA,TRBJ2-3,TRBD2,CSATPSPKGTSRSTDTQYF,TGCAGTGCTACACCCTCCCCTAAGGGGACTAGTAGGAGCACAGATACGCAGTATTTT
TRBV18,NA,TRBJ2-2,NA,CASSPRGGGVHAGELFF,TGTGCCAGCTCACCTCGTGGTGGCGGTGTCCACGCCGGGGAGCTGTTTTTT
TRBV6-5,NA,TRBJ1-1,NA,CASSSPSGAFF,TGTGCCAGCAGCTCCCCCAGTGGAGCTTTCTTT
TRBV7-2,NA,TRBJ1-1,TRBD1,CASSYRTGEFEAFF,TGTGCCAGCAGCTATCGGACAGGGGAGTTTGAAGCTTTCTTT
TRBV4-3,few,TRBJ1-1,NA,CASSQISGAEAFF,TGCGCCAGCAGCCAGATCTCAGGGGCTGAAGCTTTCTTT
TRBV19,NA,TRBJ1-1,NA,CASSYGGLNTEAFF,TGTGCCAGCTCCTATGGGGGCTTGAACACTGAAGCTTTCTTT
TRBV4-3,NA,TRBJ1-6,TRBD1,CASSRQGYSPLHF,TGCGCCAGCAGCCGACAGGGGTATTCACCCCTCCACTTT
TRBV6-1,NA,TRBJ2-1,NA,CASRQERHSYNEQFF,TGTGCCAGCAGACAGGAGCGGCACTCCTACAATGAGCAGTTCTTC
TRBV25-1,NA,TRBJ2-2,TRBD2,CASSETSGRMNTGELFF,TGTGCCAGCAGTGAGACTAGCGGGAGGATGAACACCGGGGAGCTGTTTTTT
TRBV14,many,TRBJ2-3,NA,CASSQDLADTQYF,TGTGCCAGCAGCCAAGATTTAGCAGATACGCAGTATTTT
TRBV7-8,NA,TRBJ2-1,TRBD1,CASSLRGTGGFSYNEQFF,TGTGCCAGCAGCCTGAGAGGGACAGGGGGATTCTCCTACAATGAGCAGTTCTTC
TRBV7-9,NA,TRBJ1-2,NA,CASSLGTLYGYTF,TGTGCCAGCAGCTTAGGGACACTCTATGGCTACACCTTC
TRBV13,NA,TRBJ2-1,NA,CASSLEGADNEQFF,TGTGCCAGCAGCTTAGAGGGAGCCGACAATGAGCAGTTCTTC
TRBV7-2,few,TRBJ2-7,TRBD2,CASSLASLAGEQYF,TGTGCCAGCAGCTTAGCCTCTCTAGCGGGCGAGCAGTACTTC
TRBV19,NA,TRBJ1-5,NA,CASSLSPRRDQPQHF,TGTGCCAGTAGTCTCTCGCCAAGAAGGGATCAGCCCCAGCATTTT
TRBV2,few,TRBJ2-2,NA,CASNQGSGELFF,TGTGCCAGCAATCAGGGGTCCGGGGAGCTGTTTTTT
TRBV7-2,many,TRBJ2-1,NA,CASSLLLSSYNEQFF,TGTGCCAGCAGCTTACTGTTGAGCTCCTACAATGAGCAGTTCTTC
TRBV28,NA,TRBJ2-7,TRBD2,CASSLGLAGDLYEQYF,TGTGCCAGCAGTTTAGGACTAGCGGGAGACCTCTACGAGCAGTACTTC
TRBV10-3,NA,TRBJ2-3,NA,CAISETRSGGVTDTQYF,TGTGCCATCAGTGAGACCCGGTCGGGCGGAGTCACAGATACGCAGTATTTT
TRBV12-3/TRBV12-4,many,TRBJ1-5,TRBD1,CASSSGYRGYNQPQHF,TGTGCCAGCAGTTCTGGTTACAGGGGGTACAATCAGCCCCAGCATTTT
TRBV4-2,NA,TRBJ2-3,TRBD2,CASSRGGGRVEDTQYF,TGTGCCAGCAGCCGGGGCGGCGGGAGGGTGGAAGATACGCAGTATTTT
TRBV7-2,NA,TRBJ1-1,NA,CASSSGRSWDTEAFF,TGTGCCAGCAGCTCCGGACGGTCCTGGGACACTGAAGCTTTCTTT
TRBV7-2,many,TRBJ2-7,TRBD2,CASSAARTSGYEQYF,TGTGCCAGCAGCGCAGCTAGGACTAGCGGGTACGAGCAGTACTTC
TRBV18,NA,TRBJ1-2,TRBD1,CASSPSSTGGNGYTF,TGTGCCAGCTCACCGTCATCGACAGGGGGCAATGGCTACACCTTC
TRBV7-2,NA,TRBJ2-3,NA,CASSLSRVLATDTQYF,TGTGCCAGCAGCTTATCGAGGGTTTTGGCCACAGATACGCAGTATTTT
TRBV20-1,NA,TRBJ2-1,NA,CSATLDGRHEQFF,TGCAGTGCGACCTTGGACGGCCGGCATGAGCAGTTCTTC
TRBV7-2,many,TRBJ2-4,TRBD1,CASSLGQGARNIQYF,TGTGCCAGCAGCTTAGGACAGGGGGCGCGAAACATTCAGTACTTC
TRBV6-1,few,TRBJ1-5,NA,CASKLMGQGQPQHF,TGTGCCAGCAAACTAATGGGGCAGGGTCAGCCCCAGCATTTT
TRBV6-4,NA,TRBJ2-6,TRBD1,CASSETGGAGANVLTF,TGTGCCAGCAGTGAGACAGGGGGCGCTGGGGCCAACGTCCTGACTTTC
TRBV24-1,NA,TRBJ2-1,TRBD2,CATSLAGGLYNEQFF,TGTGCCACCAGCCTAGCGGGAGGACTCTACAATGAGCAGTTCTTC
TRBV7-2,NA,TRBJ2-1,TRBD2,CASSANRAGGAGNEQFF,TGTGCCAGCAGCGCTAACAGGGCGGGAGGGGCGGGCAATGAGCAGTTCTTC
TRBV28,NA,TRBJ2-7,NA,CASSPLAAPRYEQYF,TGTGCCAGCAGTCCTCTAGCCGCTCCTCGCTACGAGCAGTACTTC
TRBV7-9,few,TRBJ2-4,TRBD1,CASSPPGQVILAKNIQYF,TGTGCCAGCAGCCCTCCGGGACAGGTCATCTTAGCCAAAAACATTCAGTACTTC
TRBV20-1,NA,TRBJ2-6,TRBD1,CSARDRWDNVLTF,TGCAGTGCTAGGGACAGGTGGGACAACGTCCTGACTTTC
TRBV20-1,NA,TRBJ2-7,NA,CSAIPDSSNEQYF,TGCAGTGCTATACCGGACAGCTCCAACGAGCAGTACTTC
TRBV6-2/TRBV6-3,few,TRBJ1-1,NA,CASSYYGVNTEAFF,TGTGCCAGCAGTTACTACGGGGTGAACACTGAAGCTTTCTTT
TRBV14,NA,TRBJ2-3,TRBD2,CASSQASGRTSTDTQYF,TGTGCCAGCAGCCAAGCTAGCGGGAGGACGAGCACAGATACGCAGTATTTT
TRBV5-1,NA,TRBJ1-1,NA,CASSLTSDNTEAFF,TGCGCCAGCAGCTTGACTTCAGACAACACTGAAGCTTTCTTT
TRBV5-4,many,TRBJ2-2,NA,CASSLGITGANTGELFF,TGTGCCAGCAGCCTTGGGATTACAGGAGCGAACACCGGGGAGCTGTTTTTT
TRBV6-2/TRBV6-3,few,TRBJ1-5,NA,CASSPAGFDQPQHF,TGTGCCAGCAGCCCGGCAGGGTTCGATCAGCCCCAGCATTTT
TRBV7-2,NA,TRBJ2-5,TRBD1,CASSQPQGANIETQYF,TGTGCCAGCAGCCAACCCCAGGGGGCGAATATTGAGACCCAGTACTTC
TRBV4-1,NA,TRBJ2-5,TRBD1,CASSQDEGQGALVAQYF,TGCGCCAGCAGCCAAGATGAAGGACAGGGGGCTCTGGTGGCCCAGTACTTC